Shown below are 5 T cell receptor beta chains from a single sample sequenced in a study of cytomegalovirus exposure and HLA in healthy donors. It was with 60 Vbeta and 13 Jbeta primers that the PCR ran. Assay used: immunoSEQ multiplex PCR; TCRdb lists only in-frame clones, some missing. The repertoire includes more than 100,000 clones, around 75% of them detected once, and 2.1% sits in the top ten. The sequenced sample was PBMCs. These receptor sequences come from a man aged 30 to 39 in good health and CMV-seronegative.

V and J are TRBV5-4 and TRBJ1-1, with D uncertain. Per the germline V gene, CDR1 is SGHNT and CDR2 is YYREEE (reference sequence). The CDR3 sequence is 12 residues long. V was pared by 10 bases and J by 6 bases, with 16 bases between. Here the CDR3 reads CASKGQRAEAFF. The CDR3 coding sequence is TGTGCCTCAAAGGGCCAGCGGGCTGAAGCTTTCTTT.

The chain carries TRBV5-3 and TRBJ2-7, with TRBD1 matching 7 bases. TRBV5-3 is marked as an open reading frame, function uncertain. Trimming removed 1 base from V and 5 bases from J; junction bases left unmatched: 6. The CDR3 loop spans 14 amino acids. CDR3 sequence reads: CARSLNRGFNEQYF. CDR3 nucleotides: TGTGCCAGAAGCTTGAACAGGGGATTCAACGAGCAGTACTTC.

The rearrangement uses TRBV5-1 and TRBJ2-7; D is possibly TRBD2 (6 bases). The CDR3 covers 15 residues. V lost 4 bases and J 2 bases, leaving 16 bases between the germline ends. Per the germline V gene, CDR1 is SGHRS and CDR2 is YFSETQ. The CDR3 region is CASSPEGGVPYEQYF. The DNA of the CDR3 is TGCGCCAGCAGCCCGGAAGGAGGGGTCCCCTACGAGCAGTACTTC.

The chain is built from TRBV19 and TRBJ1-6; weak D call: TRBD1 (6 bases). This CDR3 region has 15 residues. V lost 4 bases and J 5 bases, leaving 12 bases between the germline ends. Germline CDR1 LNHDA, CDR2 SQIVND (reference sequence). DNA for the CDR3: TGTGCCAGTAGTACCCACAGGGCTAATAATTCACCCCTCCACTTT. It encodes CASSTHRANNSPLHF.

The CDR3 DNA is TGTGCCAGTGGAACAGGTTACGAGCAGTACTTC. It is translated as CASGTGYEQYF. The rearrangement joins TRBV2 to TRBJ2-7; D perhaps matches TRBD1 (5 bases). The CDR3 sequence is 11 residues long. The V gene lost 9 bases and the J gene lost 4 bases, with 10 bases spanning the gap. The V gene's germline CDR1 is SNHLY and CDR2 FYNNEI.